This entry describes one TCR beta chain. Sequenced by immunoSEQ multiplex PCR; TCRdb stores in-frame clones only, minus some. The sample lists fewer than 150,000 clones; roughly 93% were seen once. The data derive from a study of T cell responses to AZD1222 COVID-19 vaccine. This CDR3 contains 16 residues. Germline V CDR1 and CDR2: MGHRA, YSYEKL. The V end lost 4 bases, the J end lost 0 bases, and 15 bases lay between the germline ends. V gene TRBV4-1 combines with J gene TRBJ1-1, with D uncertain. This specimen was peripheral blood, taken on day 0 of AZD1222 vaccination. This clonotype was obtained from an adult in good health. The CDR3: CASSLPTSTLNTEAFF. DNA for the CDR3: TGCGCCAGCAGCCTTCCGACGTCCACTTTGAACACTGAAGCTTTCTTT.